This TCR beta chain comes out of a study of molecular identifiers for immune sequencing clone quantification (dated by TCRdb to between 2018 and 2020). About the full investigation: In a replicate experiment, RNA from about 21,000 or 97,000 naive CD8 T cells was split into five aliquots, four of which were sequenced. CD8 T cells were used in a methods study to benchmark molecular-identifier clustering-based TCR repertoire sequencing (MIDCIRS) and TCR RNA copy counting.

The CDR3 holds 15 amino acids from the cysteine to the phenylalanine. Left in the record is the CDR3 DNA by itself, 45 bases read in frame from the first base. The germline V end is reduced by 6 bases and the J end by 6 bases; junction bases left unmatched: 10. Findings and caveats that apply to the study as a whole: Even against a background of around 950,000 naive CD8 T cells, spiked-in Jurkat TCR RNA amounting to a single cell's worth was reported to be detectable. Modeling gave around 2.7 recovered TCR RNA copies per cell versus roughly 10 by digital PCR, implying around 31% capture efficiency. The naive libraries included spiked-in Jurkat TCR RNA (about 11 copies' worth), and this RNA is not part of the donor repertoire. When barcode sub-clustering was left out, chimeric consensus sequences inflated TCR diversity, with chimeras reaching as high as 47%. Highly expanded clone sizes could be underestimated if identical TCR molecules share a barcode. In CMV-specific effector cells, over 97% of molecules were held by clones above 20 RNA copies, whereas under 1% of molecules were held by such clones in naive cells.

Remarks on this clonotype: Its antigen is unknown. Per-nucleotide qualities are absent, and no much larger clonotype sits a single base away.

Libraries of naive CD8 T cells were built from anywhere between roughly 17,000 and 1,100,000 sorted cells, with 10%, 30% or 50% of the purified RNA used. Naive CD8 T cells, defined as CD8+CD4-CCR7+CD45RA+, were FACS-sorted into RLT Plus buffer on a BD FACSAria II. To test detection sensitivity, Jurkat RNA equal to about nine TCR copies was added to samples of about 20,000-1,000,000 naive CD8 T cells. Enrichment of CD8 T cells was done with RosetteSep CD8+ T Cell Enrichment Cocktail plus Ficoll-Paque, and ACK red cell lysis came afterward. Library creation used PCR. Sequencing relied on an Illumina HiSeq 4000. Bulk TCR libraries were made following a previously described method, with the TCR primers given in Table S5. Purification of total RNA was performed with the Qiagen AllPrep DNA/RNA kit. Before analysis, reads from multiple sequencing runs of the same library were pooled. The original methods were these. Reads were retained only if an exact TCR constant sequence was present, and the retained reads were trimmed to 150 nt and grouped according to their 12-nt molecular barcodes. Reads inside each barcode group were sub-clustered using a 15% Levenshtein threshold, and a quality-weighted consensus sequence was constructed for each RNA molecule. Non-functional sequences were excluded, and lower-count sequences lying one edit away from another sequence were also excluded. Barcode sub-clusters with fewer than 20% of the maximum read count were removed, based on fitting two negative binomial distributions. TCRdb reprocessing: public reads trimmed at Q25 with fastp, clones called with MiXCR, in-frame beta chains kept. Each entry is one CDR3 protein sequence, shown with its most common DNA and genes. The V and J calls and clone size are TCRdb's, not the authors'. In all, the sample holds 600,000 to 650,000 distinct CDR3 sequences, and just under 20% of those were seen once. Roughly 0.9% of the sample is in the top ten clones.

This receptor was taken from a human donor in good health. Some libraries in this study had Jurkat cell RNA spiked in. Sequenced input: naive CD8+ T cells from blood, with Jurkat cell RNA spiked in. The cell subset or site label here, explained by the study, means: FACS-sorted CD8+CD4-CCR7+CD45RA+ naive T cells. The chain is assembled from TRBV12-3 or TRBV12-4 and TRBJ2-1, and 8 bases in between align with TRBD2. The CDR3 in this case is CASSLTGLELNEQFF. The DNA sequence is TGTGCCAGCAGCCTTACGGGACTAGAGCTCAATGAGCAGTTCTTC.